Sequencing of this TCR beta chain was carried out in a study of OX40 agonist ivuxolimab in advanced cancers. In terms of the full investigation: Ivuxolimab, which targeted the costimulatory receptor OX40 (CD134), was an agonistic, fully human IgG2 monoclonal antibody. Intravenous ivuxolimab was administered to patients every 2 weeks at six dose levels: 0.01, 0.1, 0.3, 1.5, 3 and 10 mg/kg. Of the 50 to 55 dose-escalation patients, hepatocellular carcinoma was present in approximately 20, melanoma in roughly 15, renal cell carcinoma in 9 and head and neck cancer in 9. In the dose-escalation cohort, around four fifths of patients were male, and the mean age was roughly 56 years with a range of roughly 20 to 79. Prior anti-PD-1, anti-PD-L1 or anti-CTLA-4 therapy was permitted, and 40% to 50% of dose-escalation patients had received checkpoint inhibitors. Three dose-escalation patients achieved partial responses, one with hepatocellular carcinoma and two with cutaneous melanoma. The purpose of peripheral TCRbeta sequencing was to test whether ivuxolimab changed TCR sequence diversity and led to clonal T-cell expansion. The paper covers the monotherapy dose-escalation part of the phase I ivuxolimab trial, which included N of about 50 patients. What the research found in general, with its limitations: At doses of 0.1 to 3.0 mg/kg, clonal expansion of both CD4+ and CD8+ blood T cells was observed from baseline to week 6. In partial responders in the 0.1-3.0 mg/kg groups, normalized peripheral clonal expansion was found to be among the lowest, especially among CD8+ T cells. Low levels of normalized T-cell clonal expansion were also seen in some patients who did not respond. After ivuxolimab, expanded clones were on average more numerous among CD8+ T cells than among CD4+ T cells. The antigen specificity of the peripheral T cells that underwent clonal expansion was not determined.

Worth noting for this clone: Its antigen target is currently unknown. It has no much larger one-base neighbor in the sample; base qualities were not kept.

The trial excluded patients who had a history of autoimmune disease or who were on systemic immunosuppression. Peripheral blood for TCR sequencing was collected from all dose cohorts at baseline, on cycle 4 day 1, and on cycle 7 day 1. Samples came from an open-label, multicenter, first-in-human phase I dose-escalation trial of ivuxolimab. Adults with locally advanced or metastatic head and neck squamous cell, hepatocellular, melanoma or renal cell carcinoma were enrolled in the trial. Before TCR sequencing, CD4+ and CD8+ T cells were separately sorted from peripheral blood. Via the germline V gene, CDR1 is SNHLY and CDR2 FYNNEI. From the cysteine through the phenylalanine, the CDR3 covers 14 amino acids. Here the CDR3 DNA is all that survives: 42 bases in frame from base 1. Relative to germline, V is 6 bases shorter and J is 3 bases shorter, with 12 bases between their ends. Genomic DNA was isolated from the sorted cells so that the TCRbeta CDR3 region could be sequenced. The immunoSEQ Assay was used to sequence the TCRbeta CDR3 regions. The table was pulled from immuneACCESS by TCRdb, which kept in-frame rearrangements only. Such tables lose some clones; where checked, under half of the loss comes from unresolved V genes, and the rest has no known cause. Present in this sample are about 69,000 clones, approximately 90% of which were seen just once. The ten largest clones capture around 0.3% of the sample.

The sample was CD4+ or CD8+ T cells sorted from blood, taken in a trial of the OX40 agonist ivuxolimab. The rearrangement joined TRBV2 to TRBJ1-5; D gene: possibly TRBD1, on 6 matching bases. The clonotype originates from an adult with an advanced solid tumor such as melanoma, head and neck, liver or kidney cancer. The CDR3 region reads CASRRGQNNQPQHF. The DNA reads as follows: TGTGCCAGCAGGAGAGGACAGAACAATCAGCCCCAGCATTTT.